This T cell receptor (beta chain) was observed in a study of T-cell reconstitution after alpha-beta-depleted transplantation in children. The sample holds many counts of this clonotype. V was clipped by 3 bases and J by 2 bases, with 9 bases between them. The CDR3 extends over 14 amino acids. Germline-derived CDR1 and CDR2 are SGHDT and YYEEEE. It was with unique molecular identifiers that the TCRbeta library was prepared. From the PCR reads, TCRdb called clonotypes with MiXCR, one entry per CDR3 protein. The sample consists of around 410,000 distinct CDR3 sequences, around 9.9% of them appearing once.

The rearrangement links TRBV5-6 to TRBJ1-3; D perhaps matches TRBD1 (5 bases). The receptor was isolated from a human donor who donated a stem cell graft to a child with acute myeloid leukemia. The sample here was PBMCs from the stem cell graft donor, taken from the stem cell graft. For the CDR3, the DNA is TGTGCCAGCAGCTCTCAGGGAGCTGGAAACACCATATATTTT. The encoded protein is CASSSQGAGNTIYF.